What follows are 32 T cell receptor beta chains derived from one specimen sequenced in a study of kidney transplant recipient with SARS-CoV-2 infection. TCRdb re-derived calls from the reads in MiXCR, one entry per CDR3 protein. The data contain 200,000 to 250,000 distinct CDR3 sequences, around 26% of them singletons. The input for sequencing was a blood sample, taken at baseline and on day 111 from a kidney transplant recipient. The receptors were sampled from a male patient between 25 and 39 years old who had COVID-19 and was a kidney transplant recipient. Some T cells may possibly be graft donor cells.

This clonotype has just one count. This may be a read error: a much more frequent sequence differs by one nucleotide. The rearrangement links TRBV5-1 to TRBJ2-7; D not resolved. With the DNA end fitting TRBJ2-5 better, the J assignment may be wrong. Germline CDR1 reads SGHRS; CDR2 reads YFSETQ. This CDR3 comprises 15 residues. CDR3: CASRPGSFSIETQYF. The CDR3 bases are TGCGCCAGCAGACCGGGCTCCTTCTCCATTGAGACCCAGTACTTC.

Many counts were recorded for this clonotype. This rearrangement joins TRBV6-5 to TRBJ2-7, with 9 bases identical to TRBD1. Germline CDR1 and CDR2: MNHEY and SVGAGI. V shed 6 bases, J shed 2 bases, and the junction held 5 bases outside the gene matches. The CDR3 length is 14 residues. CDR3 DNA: TGTGCCAGCAGAACCGGGACAGGGACCTACGAGCAGTACTTC. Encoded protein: CASRTGTGTYEQYF.

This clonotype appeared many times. CDR3 residues: CASSRSVTSGSNYEQYF. The CDR3 nucleotides read TGTGCCAGCAGCCGCTCTGTGACTAGCGGGAGTAATTACGAGCAGTACTTC. This chain joins TRBV11-2 and TRBJ2-7; 12 bases are shared with TRBD2. Germline CDR1 SGHAT, CDR2 FQNNGV. Trimming took 5 bases from V and 4 from J; bases not matched to a gene: 12. The CDR3 runs 17 residues. The complete variable domain, with remaining parts taken from reference TRBV11-2 and TRBJ2-7, reads EAGVAQSPRYKIIEKRQSVAFWCNPISGHATLYWYQQILGQGPKLLIQFQNNGVVDDSQLPKDRFSAERLKGVDSTLKIQPAKLEDSAVYLCASSRSVTSGSNYEQYFGPGTRLTVT.

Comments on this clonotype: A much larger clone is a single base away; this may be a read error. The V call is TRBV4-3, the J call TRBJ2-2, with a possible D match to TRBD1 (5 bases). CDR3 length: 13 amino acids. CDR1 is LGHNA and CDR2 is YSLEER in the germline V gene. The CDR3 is CAGSQNTGGELFF. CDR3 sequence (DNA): TGCGCCGGCAGCCAAAATACAGGCGGGGAGCTGTTTTTT.

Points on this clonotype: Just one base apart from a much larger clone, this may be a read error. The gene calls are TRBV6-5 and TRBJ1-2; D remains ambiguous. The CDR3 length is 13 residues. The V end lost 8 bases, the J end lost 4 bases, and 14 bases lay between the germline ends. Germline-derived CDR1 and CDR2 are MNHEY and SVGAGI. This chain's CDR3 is CASGELASYGYTF. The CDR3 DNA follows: TGTGCCAGCGGTGAATTAGCTTCCTATGGCTACACCTTC.

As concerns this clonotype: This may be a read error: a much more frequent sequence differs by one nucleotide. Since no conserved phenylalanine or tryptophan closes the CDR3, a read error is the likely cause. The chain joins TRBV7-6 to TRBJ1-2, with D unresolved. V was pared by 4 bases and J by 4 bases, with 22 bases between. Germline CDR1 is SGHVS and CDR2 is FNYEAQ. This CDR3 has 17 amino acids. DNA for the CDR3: TGTGCCAGCAGCTGGATCGGTGAATCTCGAAAGACCTATGGCTACACCTTA. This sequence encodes CASSWIGESRKTYGYTL.

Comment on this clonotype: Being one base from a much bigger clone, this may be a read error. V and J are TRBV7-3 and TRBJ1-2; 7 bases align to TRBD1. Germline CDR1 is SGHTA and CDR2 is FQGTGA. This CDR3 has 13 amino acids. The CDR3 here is CASSPGTAGGCTF. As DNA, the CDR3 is TGTGCCAGCAGCCCCGGGACAGCTGGCGGCTGCACCTTC. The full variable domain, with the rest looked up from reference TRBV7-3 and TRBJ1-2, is GAGVSQTPSNKVTEKGKYVELRCDPISGHTALYWYRQSLGQGPEFLIYFQGTGAADDSGLPNDRFFAVRPEGSVSTLKIQRTERGDSAVYLCASSPGTAGGCTFGSGTRLTVV.

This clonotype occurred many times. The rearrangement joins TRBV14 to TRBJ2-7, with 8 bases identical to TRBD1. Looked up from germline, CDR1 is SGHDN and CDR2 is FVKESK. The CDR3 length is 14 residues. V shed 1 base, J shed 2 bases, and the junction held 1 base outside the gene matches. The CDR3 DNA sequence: TGTGCCAGCAGCCAAGGGACAGGGACCTACGAGCAGTACTTC. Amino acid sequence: CASSQGTGTYEQYF.

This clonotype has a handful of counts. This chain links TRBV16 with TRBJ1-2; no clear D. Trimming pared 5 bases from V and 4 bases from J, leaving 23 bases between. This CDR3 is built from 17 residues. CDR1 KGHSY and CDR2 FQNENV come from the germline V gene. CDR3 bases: TGTGCCAGCAGCAGGAAGAAGGTCGTTAGAAAGACCTATGGCTACACCTTC. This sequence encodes CASSRKKVVRKTYGYTF.

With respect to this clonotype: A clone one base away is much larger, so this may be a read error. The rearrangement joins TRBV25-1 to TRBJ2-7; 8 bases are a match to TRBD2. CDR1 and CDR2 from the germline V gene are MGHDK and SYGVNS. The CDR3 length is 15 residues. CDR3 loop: CAGSRSGVAGYEQYF. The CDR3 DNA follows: TGTGCCGGCAGTCGGTCGGGAGTAGCGGGGTACGAGCAGTACTTC.

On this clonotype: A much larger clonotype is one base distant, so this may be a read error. CDR3 protein: CASSRRSNTEAFF. CDR3 bases: TGTGCCAGCAGCAGACGGTCGAACACTGAAGCTTTCTTT. V is TRBV5-8 and J is TRBJ1-1; D is uncertain. CDR1 SGHTS and CDR2 YDEGEE come from the germline V gene. V lost 4 bases and J 1 base, leaving 8 bases between the germline ends. The CDR3 loop spans 13 amino acids. The variable domain in full, completed from reference TRBV5-8 and TRBJ1-1, reads EAGVTQSPTHLIKTRGQQATLRCSPISGHTSVYWYQQALGLGLQFLLWYDEGEERNRGNFPPRFSGRQFPNYSSELNVNALELEDSALYLCASSRRSNTEAFFGQGTRLTVV.

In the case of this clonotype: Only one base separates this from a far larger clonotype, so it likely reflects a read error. The CDR3 DNA reads TGTGCCAGCAGTGGTAAGGCGGGCGACATAAATGAGCGGTTCTTC. Translating it yields CASSGKAGDINERFF. This chain joins TRBV6-4 and TRBJ2-4; a weak D match, TRBD2 (5 bases). Germline loops: CDR1 MRHNA, CDR2 SNTAGT. The CDR3 has 15 residues.

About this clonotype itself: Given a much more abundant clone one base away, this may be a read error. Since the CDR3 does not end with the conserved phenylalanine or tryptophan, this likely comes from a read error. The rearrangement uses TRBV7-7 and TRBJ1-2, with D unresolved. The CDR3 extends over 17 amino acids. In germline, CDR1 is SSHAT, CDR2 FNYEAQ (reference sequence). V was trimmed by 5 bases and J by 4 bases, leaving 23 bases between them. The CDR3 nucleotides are TGTGCCAGCAGCATGGTCAGTAAGTGCCGAAAGACCTATGGCTACACCCTC. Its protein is CASSMVSKCRKTYGYTL.

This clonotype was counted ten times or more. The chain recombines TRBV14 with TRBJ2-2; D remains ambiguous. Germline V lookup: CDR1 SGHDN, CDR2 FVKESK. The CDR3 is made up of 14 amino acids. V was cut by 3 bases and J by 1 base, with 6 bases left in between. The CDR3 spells CASSQFLNTGELFF. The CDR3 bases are TGTGCCAGCAGCCAGTTTCTGAACACCGGGGAGCTGTTTTTT.

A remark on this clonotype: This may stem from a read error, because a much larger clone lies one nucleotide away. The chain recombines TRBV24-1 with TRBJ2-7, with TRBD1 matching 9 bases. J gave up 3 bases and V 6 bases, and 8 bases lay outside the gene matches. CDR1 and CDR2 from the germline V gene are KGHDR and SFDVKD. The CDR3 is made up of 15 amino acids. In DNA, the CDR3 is TGTGCCACCAGTAAGGGACAGGGCCCCTTCTACGAGCAGTACTTC. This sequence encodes CATSKGQGPFYEQYF.

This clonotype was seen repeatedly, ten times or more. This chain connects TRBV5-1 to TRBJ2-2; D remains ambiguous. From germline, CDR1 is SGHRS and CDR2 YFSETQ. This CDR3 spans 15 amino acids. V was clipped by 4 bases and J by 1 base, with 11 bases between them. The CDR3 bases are TGCGCCAGCAGCCTTCTCCCCCGGAACACCGGGGAGCTGTTTTTT. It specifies CASSLLPRNTGELFF.

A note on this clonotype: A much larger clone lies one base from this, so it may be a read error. The DNA of the CDR3 is TGCAATGCCCCAGTGACAGTTCTCAATGGCTACACCTTC. Translation: CNAPVTVLNGYTF. The V and J genes are TRBV20-1 and TRBJ1-2; a weak D match, TRBD1 (5 bases). This CDR3 spans 13 amino acids. Germline V gene sequence: CDR1 DFQATT, CDR2 SNEGSKA (reference sequence).

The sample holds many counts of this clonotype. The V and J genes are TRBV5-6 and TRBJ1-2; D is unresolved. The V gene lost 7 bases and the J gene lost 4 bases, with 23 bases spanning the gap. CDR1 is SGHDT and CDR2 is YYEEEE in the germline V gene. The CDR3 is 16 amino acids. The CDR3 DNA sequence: TGTGCCAGCTATTACTACAATAGTCGAAAGACCTATGGCTACACCTTC. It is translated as CASYYYNSRKTYGYTF.

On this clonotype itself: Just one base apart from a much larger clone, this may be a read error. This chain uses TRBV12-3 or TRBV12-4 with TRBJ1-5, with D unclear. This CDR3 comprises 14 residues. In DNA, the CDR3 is TGTGCCAGCAATTTAGCAGCGGGCAATCAGCCCCAGCATTTT. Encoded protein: CASNLAAGNQPQHF.

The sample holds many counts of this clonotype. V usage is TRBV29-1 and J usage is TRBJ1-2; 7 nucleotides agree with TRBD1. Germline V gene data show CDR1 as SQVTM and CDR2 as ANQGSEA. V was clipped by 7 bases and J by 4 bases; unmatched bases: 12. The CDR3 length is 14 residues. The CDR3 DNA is TGCAGCGCCCAAGGACAGGATCCAACCTATGGCTACACCTTC. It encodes CSAQGQDPTYGYTF. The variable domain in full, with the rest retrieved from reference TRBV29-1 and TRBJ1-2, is SAVISQKPSRDICQRGTSLTIQCQVDSQVTMMFWYRQQPGQSLTLIATANQGSEATYESGFVIDKFPISRPNLTFSTLTVSNMSPEDSSIYLCSAQGQDPTYGYTFGSGTRLTVV.

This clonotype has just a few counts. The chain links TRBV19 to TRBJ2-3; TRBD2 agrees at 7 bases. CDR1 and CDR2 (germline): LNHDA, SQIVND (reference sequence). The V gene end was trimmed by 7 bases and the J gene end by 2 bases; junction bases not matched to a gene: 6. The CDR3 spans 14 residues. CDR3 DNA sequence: TGTGCCAGTAAAGCTAGCGGAAACACAGATACGCAGTATTTT. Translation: CASKASGNTDTQYF.

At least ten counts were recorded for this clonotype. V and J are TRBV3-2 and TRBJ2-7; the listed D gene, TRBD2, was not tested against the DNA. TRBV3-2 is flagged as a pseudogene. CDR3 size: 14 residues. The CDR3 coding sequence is TGTGCCAGCAGCGATACTAGCGGGAGCTACGAGCAGTACTTC. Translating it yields CASSDTSGSYEQYF.

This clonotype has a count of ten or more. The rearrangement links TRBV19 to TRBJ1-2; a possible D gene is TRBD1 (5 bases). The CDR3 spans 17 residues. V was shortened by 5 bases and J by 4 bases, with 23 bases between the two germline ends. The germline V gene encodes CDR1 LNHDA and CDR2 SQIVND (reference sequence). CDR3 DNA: TGTGCCAGTAGTCCTGAGTGGACAAATCGAAAGACCTATGGCTACACCTTC. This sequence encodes CASSPEWTNRKTYGYTF. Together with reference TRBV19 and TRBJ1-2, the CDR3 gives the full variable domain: DGGITQSPKYLFRKEGQNVTLSCEQNLNHDAMYWYRQDPGQGLRLIYYSQIVNDFQKGDIAEGYSVSREKKESFPLTVTSAQKNPTAFYLCASSPEWTNRKTYGYTFGSGTRLTVV.

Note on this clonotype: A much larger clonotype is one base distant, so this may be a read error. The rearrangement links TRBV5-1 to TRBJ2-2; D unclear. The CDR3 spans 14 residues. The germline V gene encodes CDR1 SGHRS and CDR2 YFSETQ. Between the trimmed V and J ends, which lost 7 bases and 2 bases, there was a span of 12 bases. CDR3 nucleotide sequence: TGCGCCAGCGGCCCTCGAGATAACACCGGGGAGCTGTTTTTT. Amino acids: CASGPRDNTGELFF.

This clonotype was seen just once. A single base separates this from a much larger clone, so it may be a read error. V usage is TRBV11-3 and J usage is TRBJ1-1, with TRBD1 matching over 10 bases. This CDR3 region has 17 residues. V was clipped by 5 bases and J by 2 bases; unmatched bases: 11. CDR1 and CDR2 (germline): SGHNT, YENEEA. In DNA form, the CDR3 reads TGTGCCAGCAGCAAAGACGGGACAGGGGTAGTAAACACTGAAGCTTTCTTT. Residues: CASSKDGTGVVNTEAFF.

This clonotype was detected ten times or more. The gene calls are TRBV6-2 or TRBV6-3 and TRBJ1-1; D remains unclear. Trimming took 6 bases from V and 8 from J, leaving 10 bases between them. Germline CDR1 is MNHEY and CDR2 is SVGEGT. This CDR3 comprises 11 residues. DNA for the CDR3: TGTGCCAGCAGCTTAGGGCAAGAAGCTTTCTTT. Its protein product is CASSLGQEAFF.

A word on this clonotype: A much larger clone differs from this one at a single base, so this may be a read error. The CDR3 DNA is TGTGCCATCAGTGGTGGACGGGAGGGCGGTGAGACCCAGTACTTC. Translated, it gives CAISGGREGGETQYF. V is TRBV10-3 and J is TRBJ2-5; 8 bases line up with TRBD2. The CDR3 loop spans 15 amino acids. The J segment lost 5 bases and the V segment lost 4 bases, leaving 9 bases of the junction unmatched. Germline CDR1 ENHRY, CDR2 SYGVKD.

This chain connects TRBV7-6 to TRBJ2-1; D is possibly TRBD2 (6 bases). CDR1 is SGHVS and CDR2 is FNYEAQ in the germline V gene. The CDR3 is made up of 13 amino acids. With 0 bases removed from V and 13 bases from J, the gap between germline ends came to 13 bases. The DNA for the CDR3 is TGTGCCAGCAGCTTAGCGGGAGGCCCCACACAGTTCTTC. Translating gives CASSLAGGPTQFF.

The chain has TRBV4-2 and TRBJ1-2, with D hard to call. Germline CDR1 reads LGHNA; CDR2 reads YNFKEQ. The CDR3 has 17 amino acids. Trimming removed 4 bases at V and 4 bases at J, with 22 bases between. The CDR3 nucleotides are TGTGCCAGCAGCCGGCTTGTCAAAGGTCGAAAGACCTATGGCTACACCTTC. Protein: CASSRLVKGRKTYGYTF.

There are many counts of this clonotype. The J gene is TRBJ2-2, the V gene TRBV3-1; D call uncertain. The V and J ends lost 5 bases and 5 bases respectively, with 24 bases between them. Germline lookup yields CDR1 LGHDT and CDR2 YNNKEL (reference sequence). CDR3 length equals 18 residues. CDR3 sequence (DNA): TGTGCCAGCAGCGGAATAACTCCCATTTCAGGCTTGACCGGGGAGCTGTTTTTT. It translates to CASSGITPISGLTGELFF.

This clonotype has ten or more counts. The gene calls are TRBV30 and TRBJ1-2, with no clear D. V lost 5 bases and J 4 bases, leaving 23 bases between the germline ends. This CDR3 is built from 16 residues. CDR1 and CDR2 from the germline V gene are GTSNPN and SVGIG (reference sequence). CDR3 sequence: CAWLIPRYRKTYGYTF. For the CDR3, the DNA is TGTGCCTGGCTCATCCCGCGTTATAGAAAGACCTATGGCTACACCTTC.

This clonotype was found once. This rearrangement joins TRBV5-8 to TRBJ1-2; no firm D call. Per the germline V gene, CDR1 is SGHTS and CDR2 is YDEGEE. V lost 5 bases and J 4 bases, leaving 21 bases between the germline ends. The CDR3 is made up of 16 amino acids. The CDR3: CASRSYHPQKTYGYTF. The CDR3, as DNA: TGTGCCAGCAGAAGTTATCATCCACAAAAGACCTATGGCTACACCTTC. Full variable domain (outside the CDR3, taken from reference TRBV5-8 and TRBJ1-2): EAGVTQSPTHLIKTRGQQATLRCSPISGHTSVYWYQQALGLGLQFLLWYDEGEERNRGNFPPRFSGRQFPNYSSELNVNALELEDSALYLCASRSYHPQKTYGYTFGSGTRLTVV.